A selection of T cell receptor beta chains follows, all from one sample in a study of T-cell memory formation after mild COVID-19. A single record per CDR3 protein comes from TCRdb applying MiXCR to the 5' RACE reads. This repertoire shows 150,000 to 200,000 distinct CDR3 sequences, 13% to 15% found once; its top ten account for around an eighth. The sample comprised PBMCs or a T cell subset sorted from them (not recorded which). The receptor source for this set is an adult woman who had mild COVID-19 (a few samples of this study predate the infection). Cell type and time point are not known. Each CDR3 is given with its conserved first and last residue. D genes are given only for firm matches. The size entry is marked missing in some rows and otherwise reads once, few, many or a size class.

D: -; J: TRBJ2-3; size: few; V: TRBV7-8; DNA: TGTGCCAGCAGCTGGATAGGTGGGGGCACAGATACGCAGTATTTT; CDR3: CASSWIGGGTDTQYF
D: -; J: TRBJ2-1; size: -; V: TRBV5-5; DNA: TGTGCCAGCAGCTTTGTGCGGGGGCCATACAATGAGCAGTTCTTC; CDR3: CASSFVRGPYNEQFF
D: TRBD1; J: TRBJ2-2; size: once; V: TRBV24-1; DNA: TGTGCCACCAGTGACCCCGGGACAGGGGCGAACACCGGGGAGCTGTTTTTT; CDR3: CATSDPGTGANTGELFF
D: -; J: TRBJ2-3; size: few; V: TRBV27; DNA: TGTGCCAGCAGTTTATTCGGCGTAAGCACAGATACGCAGTATTTT; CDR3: CASSLFGVSTDTQYF
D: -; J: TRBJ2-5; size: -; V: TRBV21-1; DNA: TGTGCCAGCAGCAAAGGATTTGGAAATAGATTGGAGGAGACCCAGTACTTC; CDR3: CASSKGFGNRLEETQYF
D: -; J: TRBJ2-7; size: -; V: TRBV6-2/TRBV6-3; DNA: TGTGCCAGCAGTACCTCAGGGTTGGGTGAGCAGTACTTC; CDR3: CASSTSGLGEQYF
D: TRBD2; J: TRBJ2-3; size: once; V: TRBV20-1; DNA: TGCAGTGCTAGACCACTAGCGGGGGGACATACGCAGTATTTT; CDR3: CSARPLAGGHTQYF
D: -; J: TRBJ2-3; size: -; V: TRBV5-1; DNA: TGCGCCAGCACCTCCCGGCAGCCCCCAGATACGCAGTATTTT; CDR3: CASTSRQPPDTQYF
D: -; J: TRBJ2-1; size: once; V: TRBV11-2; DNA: TGTGCCAGCAGCCAGTTCCGGGACCCCGCCTACAATGAGCAGTTCTTC; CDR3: CASSQFRDPAYNEQFF
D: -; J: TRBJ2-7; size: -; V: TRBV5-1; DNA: TGCGCCAGCAGCTTGGGGCAGGGACTGGACGAGCAGTACTTC; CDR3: CASSLGQGLDEQYF
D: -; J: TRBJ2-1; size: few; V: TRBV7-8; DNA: TGTGCCAGCAGCTTAGCGGGCTCTCTCTACAATGAGCAGTTCTTC; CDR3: CASSLAGSLYNEQFF
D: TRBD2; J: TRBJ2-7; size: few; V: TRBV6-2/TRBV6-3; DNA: TGTGCCAGCAGTCTACCGGGACTAGCCACCGAGCAGTACTTC; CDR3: CASSLPGLATEQYF
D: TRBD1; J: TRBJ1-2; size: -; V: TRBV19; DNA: TGTGCCAGTAGTATAGCCCCTCCCCACAGGGGGCTTCGGTATGGCTACACCTTC; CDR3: CASSIAPPHRGLRYGYTF
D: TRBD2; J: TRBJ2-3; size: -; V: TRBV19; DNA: TGTGCCAGCGCCAGCAGGGGGCGAACTAGCGGGGCCCATAGCACAGATACGCAGTATTTT; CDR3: CASASRGRTSGAHSTDTQYF
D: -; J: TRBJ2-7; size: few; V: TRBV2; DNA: TGTGCCAGCAGTGTACGGGGCCACGAGCAGTACTTC; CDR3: CASSVRGHEQYF
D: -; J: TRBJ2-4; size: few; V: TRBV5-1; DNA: TGCGCCAGCAGCTTGGCCCCCCCCTCGGGCAGGGGAGCCAAAAACATTCAGTACTTC; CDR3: CASSLAPPSGRGAKNIQYF
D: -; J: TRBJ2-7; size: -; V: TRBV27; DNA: TGTGCCAGCGCGGCTCTCGGATTATCCTACGAGCAGTACTTC; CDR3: CASAALGLSYEQYF
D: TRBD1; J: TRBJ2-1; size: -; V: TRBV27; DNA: TGTGCCAGCAGTTTATCAGTATTCCAGGGGGCCTCTCAGAATGAGCAGTTCTTC; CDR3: CASSLSVFQGASQNEQFF
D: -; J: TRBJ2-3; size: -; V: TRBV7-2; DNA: TGTGCCAGCAGCTTTTTATTAGGGGGAGATACGCAGTATTTT; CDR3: CASSFLLGGDTQYF